This T cell receptor (beta chain) came from a study of identical twins (dated by TCRdb to the mid-2010s). Regarding the research as a whole: To test whether fetal clonotypes persist, the study used deep sequencing on TCR alpha and beta repertoires from monozygotic twins, unrelated adults of various ages, and cord blood. To rule out contamination, replicate twin experiments were performed at different times with different library preparation protocols.

What the study reported, not specific to this receptor: Out-of-frame TCR alpha sharing in monozygotic twins was systematically underestimated by recombination models, whereas sharing between unrelated individuals was in agreement with the recombination models. Compared with coincidental sharing between unrelated individuals, out-of-frame TCR alpha sequences shared between twins had an excess of sequences with low generation probability. Invariant T cells such as MAIT and iNKT could partly confound zero-insertion analyses, though diverse VJ usage argued against this for most clonotypes. Because the same donors could not be followed over many years, conclusions were based on cross-sectional statistical analysis. A weaker excess of twin sharing was found in beta out-of-frame sequences because the signal-to-noise ratio was lowered by fewer shared sequences. Abundant cord blood beta clonotypes carried fewer insertions; young adult naive repertoires showed a weaker similar trend, while memory repertoires showed none.

Counted from cysteine to phenylalanine, this CDR3 has 16 amino acids. Only the CDR3 DNA stays, 48 bases, in frame from base 1. Trimming accounts for 4 bases at V and 6 bases at J, while the number of junction bases matched to no gene is 13. CDR1 and CDR2 were assigned from the germline V gene (reference sequence) as SGHNT and YYREEE. A few counts support this clonotype. The antigen it binds to is not known. Per-nucleotide qualities are absent, and no much larger clonotype sits a single base away. The protocol used for the library was 5' RACE. The listed sequencing device is Illumina HiSeq 2000. A universal primer binding site was added through template switching, and the final cDNA carried a unique molecular identifier so that TCR cDNA molecules could be counted accurately. Specific primers in the conserved constant-segment region were used to synthesize first-strand cDNA for the TCR alpha and beta chains. To control for contamination, each cDNA library was double barcoded with a SMART-Mk sample barcode plus Illumina barcodes. TruSeq adapter sequences along with Illumina sample barcodes were introduced in two successive PCR steps. Sequencing of the TCR alpha and beta cDNA libraries was done on the Illumina HiSeq platform using custom primers. The published analysis was carried out like this. MiGEC processed the raw reads to extract unique molecular identifiers, while MiXCR was used to determine the CDR3 positions. Recombination models were inferred per individual with the repgenHMM and IGoR tools using an EM algorithm. The tcR package in R was used for shared clonotype analysis, with sharing normalized by the product of cloneset sizes. To study raw recombination free of thymic and clonal selection effects, out-of-frame nonproductive sequences were analyzed. TCRdb applied fastp at Q25 and MiXCR to the public reads, then kept only in-frame beta chains. Rows merge per CDR3 protein into single entries with the most common DNA and genes. These V and J calls rely on TCRdb rather than the paper's analysis. This sample comprises hundreds of thousands of distinct CDR3 sequences, about 20% of them detected only once. The top ten hold more than 4% of the sample.

All donors were healthy Caucasians. The twin cohort consisted of three pairs of female monozygotic twins, all aged 18 to 29 years. Peripheral blood mononuclear cells were the source from which RNA for the TCR libraries was isolated. The data also belong to a second study, concerning T cells expressing NK-cell markers. As described in the second report: Three sorted T-cell subsets (CD3+CD56+NKG2C+, CD3+CD56+NKG2C- and CD3+CD56-NKG2C+) from fewer than 10 donors had their TCR beta-chain repertoires profiled. Among the eight sequenced donors, only one was HCMV-seronegative, while the other seven were HCMV-seropositive. In several experiments an anti-gammadeltaTCR antibody was added to restrict sorting to alphabetaTCR-expressing T cells. For roughly six donors, the dominant CD3+CD56+NKG2C+ clonotypes were among the top 10 CD8+ clonotypes and accounted for about 1.0-7.0% of CD8+ T cells. Those dominant clonotypes were again the most abundant among CD3+CD56-NKG2C+ cells in a few donors, at about 25-60.1%. Whether the expanded NKG2C-expressing T cell clones were specific for HCMV antigens was left unclear. The study sequenced eight donors, all healthy volunteers chosen at random: three men and five women. HCMV serostatus was determined by detecting HCMV-specific IgG in serum with a commercial ELISA kit. For five to seven donors, unsorted PBMC were also used to sequence bulk peripheral blood T-cell repertoires. Reads were demultiplexed and grouped by UMI with MIGEC, and clonotypes were assembled and quantified with MiTCR. To exclude erroneous sequences, only TCR cDNA sequences supported by at least two reads were retained. The tcR package was used for downstream repertoire analysis, and clonotypes were matched between fractions using CDR3 nucleotide sequence together with V segment. VDJmatch was used to annotate antigen specificity against VDJdb, with one amino acid substitution in CDR3 allowed.

The source is a woman between 18 and 29 years old in good health. The sequence joins TRBV5-4 to TRBJ2-3, with 8 junctional bases fitting TRBD2. Sequenced input: PBMCs. This receptor carries the CDR3 CASSPPGGGGPDTQYF. The DNA sequence is as follows: TGTGCCAGCAGCCCGCCGGGGGGGGGAGGCCCGGATACGCAGTATTTT.